Listed here is a single T cell receptor (beta chain). Antigen specificity is unknown. Then a second PCR, running roughly 7 to 11 cycles, was carried out with a sample-barcoded 5' primer and a J-beta primer mix. TCRdb fed the 5' RACE reads into MiXCR, producing one record per CDR3 protein. In the table there are approximately 800,000 distinct CDR3 sequences, less than 80% of which are singletons. The sample originates from a study of blood T cells in healthy people across ages. The CDR3 length is 17 residues. The V end was cut by 3 bases, the J end by 4 bases, with 20 bases between. Looked up from germline, CDR1 is MNHEY and CDR2 is SVGEGT. Peripheral blood was drawn, approximately 10 milliliters per donor. The extraction recovered at least 6 micrograms of total RNA per sample. Study results and limitations: A strong correlation between TCR beta diversity and naive T cell percentage was seen. Estimates of total diversity, which came from one million sequenced T cells, were considered to be underestimates.

This TCR was recovered from a man aged 25-40 years in good health. The genes are TRBV6-2 or TRBV6-3 and TRBJ2-3; tentatively, D is TRBD1 (7 bases). The sequenced material came from blood. CDR3: CASSYERGLANPDTQYF. DNA of the CDR3: TGTGCCAGCAGTTATGAAAGGGGGCTAGCGAACCCAGATACGCAGTATTTT.